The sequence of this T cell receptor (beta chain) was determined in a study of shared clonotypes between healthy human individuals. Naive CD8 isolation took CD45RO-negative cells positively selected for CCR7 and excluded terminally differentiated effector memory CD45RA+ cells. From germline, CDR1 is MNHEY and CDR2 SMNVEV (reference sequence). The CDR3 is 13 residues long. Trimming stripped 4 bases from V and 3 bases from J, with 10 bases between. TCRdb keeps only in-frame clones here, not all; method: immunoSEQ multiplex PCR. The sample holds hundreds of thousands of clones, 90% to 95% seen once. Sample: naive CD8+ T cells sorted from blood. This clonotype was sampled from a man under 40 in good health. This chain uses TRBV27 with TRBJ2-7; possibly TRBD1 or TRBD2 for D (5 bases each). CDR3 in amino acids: CASSSGRIYEQYF. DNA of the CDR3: TGTGCCAGCAGTTCGGGACGAATCTACGAGCAGTACTTC.